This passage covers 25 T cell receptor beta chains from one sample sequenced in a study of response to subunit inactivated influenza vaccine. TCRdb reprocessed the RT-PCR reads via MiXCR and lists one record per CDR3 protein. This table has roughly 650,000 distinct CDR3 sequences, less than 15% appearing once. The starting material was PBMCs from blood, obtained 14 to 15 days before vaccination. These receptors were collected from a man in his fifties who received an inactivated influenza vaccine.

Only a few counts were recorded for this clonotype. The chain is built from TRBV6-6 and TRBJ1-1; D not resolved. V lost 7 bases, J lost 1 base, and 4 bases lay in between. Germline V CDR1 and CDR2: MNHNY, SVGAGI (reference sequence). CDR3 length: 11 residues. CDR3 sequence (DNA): TGTGCCAGCAAGGAGAACACTGAAGCTTTCTTT. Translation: CASKENTEAFF.

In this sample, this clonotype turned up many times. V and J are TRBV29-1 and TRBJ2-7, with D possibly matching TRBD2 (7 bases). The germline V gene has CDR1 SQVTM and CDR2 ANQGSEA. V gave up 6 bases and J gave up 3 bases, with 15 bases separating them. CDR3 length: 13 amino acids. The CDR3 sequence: CSVARGAHYEQYF. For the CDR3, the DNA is TGCAGCGTAGCCCGGGGGGCTCACTACGAGCAGTACTTC.

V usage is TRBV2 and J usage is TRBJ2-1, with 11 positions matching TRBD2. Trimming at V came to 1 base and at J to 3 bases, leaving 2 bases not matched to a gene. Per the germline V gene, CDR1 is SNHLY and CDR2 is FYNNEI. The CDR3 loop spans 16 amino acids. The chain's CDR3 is CASSEGLAGLYNEQFF. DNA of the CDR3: TGTGCCAGCAGTGAAGGACTAGCGGGACTCTACAATGAGCAGTTCTTC.

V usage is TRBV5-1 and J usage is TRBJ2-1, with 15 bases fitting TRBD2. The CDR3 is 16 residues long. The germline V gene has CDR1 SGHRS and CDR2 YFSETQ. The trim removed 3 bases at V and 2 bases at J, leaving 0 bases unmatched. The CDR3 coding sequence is TGCGCCAGCAGCTGGACTAGCGGGAGGGCCTACAATGAGCAGTTCTTC. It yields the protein CASSWTSGRAYNEQFF.

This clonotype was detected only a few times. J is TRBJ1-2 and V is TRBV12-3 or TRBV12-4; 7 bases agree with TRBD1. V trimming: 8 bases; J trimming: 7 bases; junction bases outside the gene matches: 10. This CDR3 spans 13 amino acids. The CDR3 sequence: CASSGQVSVGYTF. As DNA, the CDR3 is TGTGCCAGCTCTGGACAGGTCTCTGTTGGCTACACCTTC.

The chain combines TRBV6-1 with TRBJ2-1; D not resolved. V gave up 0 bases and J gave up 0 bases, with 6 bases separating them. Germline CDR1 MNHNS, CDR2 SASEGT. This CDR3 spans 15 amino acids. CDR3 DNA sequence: TGTGCCAGCAGTGAAGCGATTAGCTCCTACAATGAGCAGTTCTTC. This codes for CASSEAISSYNEQFF.

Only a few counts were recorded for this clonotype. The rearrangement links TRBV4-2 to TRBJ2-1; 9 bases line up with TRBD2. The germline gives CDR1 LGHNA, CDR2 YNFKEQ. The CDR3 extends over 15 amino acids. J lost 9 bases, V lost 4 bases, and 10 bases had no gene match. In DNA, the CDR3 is TGTGCCAGCAGCCCGGCCGGGACTAGCAAGGGTGAGCAGTTCTTC. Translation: CASSPAGTSKGEQFF.

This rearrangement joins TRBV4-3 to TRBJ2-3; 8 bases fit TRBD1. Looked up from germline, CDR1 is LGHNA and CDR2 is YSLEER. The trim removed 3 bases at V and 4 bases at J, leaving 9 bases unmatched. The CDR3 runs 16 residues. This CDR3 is CASSQTRGLGPDTQYF. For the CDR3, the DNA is TGCGCCAGCAGCCAGACCAGGGGGCTCGGACCAGATACGCAGTATTTT.

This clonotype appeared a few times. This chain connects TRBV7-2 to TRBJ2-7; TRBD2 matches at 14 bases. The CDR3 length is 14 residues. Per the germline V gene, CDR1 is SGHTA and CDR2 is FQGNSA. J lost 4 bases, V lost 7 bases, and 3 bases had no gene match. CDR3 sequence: CASKRLAGGYEQYF. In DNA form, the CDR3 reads TGTGCCAGCAAGCGACTAGCGGGAGGGTACGAGCAGTACTTC.

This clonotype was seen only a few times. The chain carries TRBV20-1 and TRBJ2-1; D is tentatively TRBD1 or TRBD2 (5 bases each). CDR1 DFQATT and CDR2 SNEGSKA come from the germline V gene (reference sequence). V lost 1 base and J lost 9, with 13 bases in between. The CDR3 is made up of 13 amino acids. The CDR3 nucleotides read TGCAGTGCTAGAGCTTTCGGGGCATCTGAGCAGTTCTTC. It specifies CSARAFGASEQFF.

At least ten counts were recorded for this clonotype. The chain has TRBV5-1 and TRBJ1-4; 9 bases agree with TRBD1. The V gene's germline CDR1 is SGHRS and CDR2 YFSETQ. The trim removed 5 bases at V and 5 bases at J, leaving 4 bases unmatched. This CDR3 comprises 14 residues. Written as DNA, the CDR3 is TGCGCCAGCAGTTCGGACAGGGGAAATGAAAAACTGTTTTTT. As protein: CASSSDRGNEKLFF.

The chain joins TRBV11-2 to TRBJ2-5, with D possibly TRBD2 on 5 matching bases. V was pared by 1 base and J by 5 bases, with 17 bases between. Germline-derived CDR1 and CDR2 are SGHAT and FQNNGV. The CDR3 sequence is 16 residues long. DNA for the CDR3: TGTGCCAGCAGCTTAGGATCGGCGGGTTCATCGGAGACCCAGTACTTC. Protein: CASSLGSAGSSETQYF.

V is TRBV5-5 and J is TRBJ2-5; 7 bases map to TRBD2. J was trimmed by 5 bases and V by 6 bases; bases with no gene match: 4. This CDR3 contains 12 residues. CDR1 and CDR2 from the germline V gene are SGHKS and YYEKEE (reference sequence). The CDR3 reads CASNRGSETQYF. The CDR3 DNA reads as TGTGCCAGCAATCGCGGGAGTGAGACCCAGTACTTC.

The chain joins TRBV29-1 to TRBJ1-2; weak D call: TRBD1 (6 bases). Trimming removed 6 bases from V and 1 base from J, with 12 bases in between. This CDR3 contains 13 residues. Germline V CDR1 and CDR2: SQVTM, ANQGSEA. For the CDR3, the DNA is TGCAGCGTCCGGGACAATCTTAACTATGGCTACACCTTC. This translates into CSVRDNLNYGYTF.

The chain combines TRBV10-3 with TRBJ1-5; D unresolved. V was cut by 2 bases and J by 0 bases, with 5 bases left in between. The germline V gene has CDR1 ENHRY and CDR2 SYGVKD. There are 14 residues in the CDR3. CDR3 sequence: CAISEGLSNQPQHF. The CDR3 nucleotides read TGTGCCATCAGTGAGGGACTTAGCAATCAGCCCCAGCATTTT.

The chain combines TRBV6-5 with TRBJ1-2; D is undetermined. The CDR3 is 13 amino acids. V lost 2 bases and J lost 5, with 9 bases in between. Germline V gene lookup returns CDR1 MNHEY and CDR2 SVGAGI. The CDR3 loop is CASSYEVGYGYTF. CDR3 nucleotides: TGTGCCAGCAGTTACGAGGTTGGGTATGGCTACACCTTC.

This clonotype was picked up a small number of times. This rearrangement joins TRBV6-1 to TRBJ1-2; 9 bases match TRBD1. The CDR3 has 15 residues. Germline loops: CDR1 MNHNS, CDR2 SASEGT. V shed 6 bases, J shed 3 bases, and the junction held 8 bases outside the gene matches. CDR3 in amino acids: CASSPPGQGYYGYTF. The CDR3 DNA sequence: TGTGCCAGCAGCCCCCCCGGACAGGGGTACTATGGCTACACCTTC.

The CDR3 here is CASRPPRDRGNINYGYTF. For the CDR3, the DNA is TGCGCCAGCAGACCTCCCAGGGACAGGGGAAATATTAACTATGGCTACACCTTC. The chain uses TRBV10-2 and TRBJ1-2, with 10 positions matching TRBD1. CDR1 WSHSY and CDR2 SAAADI come from the germline V gene. There are 18 residues in the CDR3. After removal of 6 bases from V and 1 base from J, the junction contained 14 bases not matched to a gene.

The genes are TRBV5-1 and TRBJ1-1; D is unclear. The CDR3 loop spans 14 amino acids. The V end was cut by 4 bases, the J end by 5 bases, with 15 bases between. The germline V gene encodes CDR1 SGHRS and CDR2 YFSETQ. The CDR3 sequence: CASSLPNSGTEAFF. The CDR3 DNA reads TGCGCCAGCAGCCTACCCAATTCGGGGACTGAAGCTTTCTTT.

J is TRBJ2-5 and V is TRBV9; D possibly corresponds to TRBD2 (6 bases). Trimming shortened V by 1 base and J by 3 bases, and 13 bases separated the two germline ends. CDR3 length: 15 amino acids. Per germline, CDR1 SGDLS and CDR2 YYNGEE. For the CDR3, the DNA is TGTGCCAGCAGCGTATCCGGGACTGAAAAAGAGACCCAGTACTTC. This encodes CASSVSGTEKETQYF.

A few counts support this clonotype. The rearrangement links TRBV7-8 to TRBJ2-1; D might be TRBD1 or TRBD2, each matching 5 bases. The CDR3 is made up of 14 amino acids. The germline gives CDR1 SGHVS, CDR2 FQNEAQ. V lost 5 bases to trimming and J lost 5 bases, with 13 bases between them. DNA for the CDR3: TGTGCCAGCAGCCCGGTGGGACCGAACAATGAGCAGTTCTTC. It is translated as CASSPVGPNNEQFF.

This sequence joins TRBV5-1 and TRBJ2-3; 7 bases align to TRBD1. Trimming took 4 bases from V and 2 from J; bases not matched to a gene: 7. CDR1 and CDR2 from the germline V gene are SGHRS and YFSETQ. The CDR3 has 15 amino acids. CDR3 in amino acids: CASSSPGQFTDTQYF. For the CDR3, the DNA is TGCGCCAGCAGCAGCCCGGGACAGTTCACAGATACGCAGTATTTT.

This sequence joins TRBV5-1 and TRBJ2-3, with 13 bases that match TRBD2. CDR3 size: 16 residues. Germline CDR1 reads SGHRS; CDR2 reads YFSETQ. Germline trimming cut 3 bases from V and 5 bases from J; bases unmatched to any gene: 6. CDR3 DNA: TGCGCCAGCAGCTCAAGACTAGCGGGGGGAATAGATACGCAGTATTTT. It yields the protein CASSSRLAGGIDTQYF.

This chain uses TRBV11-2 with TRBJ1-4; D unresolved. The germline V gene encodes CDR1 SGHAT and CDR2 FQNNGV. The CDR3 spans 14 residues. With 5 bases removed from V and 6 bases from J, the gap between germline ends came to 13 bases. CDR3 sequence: CASSEGFGYEKLFF. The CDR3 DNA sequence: TGTGCCAGCAGCGAGGGATTCGGGTATGAAAAACTGTTTTTT.

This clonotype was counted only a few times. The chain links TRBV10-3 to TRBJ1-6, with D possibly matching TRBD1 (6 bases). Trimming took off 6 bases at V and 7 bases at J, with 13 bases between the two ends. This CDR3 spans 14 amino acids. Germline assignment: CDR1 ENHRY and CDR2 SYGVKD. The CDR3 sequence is CAIRAEGVNSPLHF. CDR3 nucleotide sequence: TGTGCCATCAGAGCCGAGGGGGTCAATTCACCCCTCCACTTT.